In this sample, the clone carrying this T cell receptor beta chain turned up many times. Its antigen is currently unknown. V shed 5 bases and J shed 0 bases, with 11 bases lying between them. This CDR3 comprises 14 residues. Germline lookup yields CDR1 MNHNS and CDR2 SASEGT. Original data processing: Building a distant-metastasis classifier for papillary thyroid cancer drew on CDR3 differences across clinicopathological groups. TCRdb called clones again from the PCR reads with MiXCR. The V and J calls and clone size are TCRdb's, not the authors'. The sample has roughly 59,000 clones, roughly 17% seen once; the top ten hold roughly a tenth. The sample comes from a study of metastatic and nonmetastatic thyroid tumors. Whole-study results and caveats: Compared with benign nodules, malignant thyroid tumors were reported to have significantly higher TCR beta diversity in both blood and tumor.

Each patient went into thyroid surgery without having received any treatment. This chain links TRBV6-1 with TRBJ2-7, with D maybe TRBD1 (6 bases). The TCR was taken from a male donor with papillary thyroid cancer or a benign thyroid nodule (not recorded which). Some clones in this sample may be carry-over from other donors' samples. Sequencing was performed on blood. CDR3 loop: CASSTGSSSYEQYF. CDR3 in DNA: TGTGCCAGCAGTACAGGGAGTAGCTCCTACGAGCAGTACTTC.